This T cell receptor (beta chain) was profiled in a study of neurological immune-mediated disorders. Findings of the study overall: In HTLV-1-associated myelopathy, TCR clonal expansion was greatest, whereas multiple sclerosis had the least, falling below healthy controls. Among 34 multiple sclerosis patients, phylogenetic grouping put the repertoires of 18 into a single related-CDR3 cluster, a possible signature.

By 5'RACE with 10-nucleotide random UMIs, the cDNA was made. Each CDR3 protein gets one entry after TCRdb re-called the 5' RACE reads with MiXCR. Here the sample spans 45,000 to 50,000 distinct CDR3 sequences, around 2.9% being singletons. The length of the CDR3 is 12 residues. For this clonotype: The target antigen is unknown. Mismatch with germline at one junction end may stem from a read error.

The source material was PBMCs. This clonotype was obtained from a woman in her 50s with multiple sclerosis. This chain joins TRBV12-3 or TRBV12-4 and TRBJ1-6; D ambiguous. The CDR3 sequence: CASSGPNAPLHF. CDR3 sequence (DNA): TGTGCCAGCAGTGGACCTAATGCACCCCTACACTTT.